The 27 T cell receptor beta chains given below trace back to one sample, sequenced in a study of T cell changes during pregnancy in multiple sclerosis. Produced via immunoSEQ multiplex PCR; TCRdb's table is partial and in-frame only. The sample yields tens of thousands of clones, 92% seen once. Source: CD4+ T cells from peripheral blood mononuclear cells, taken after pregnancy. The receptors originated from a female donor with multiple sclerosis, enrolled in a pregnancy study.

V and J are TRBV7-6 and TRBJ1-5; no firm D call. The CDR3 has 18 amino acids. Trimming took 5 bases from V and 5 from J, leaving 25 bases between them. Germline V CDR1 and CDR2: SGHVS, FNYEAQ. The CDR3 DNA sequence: TGTGCCAGCAGCCCCAACCCCCCCACGGGGATGAGGGATCAGCCCCAGCATTTT. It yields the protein CASSPNPPTGMRDQPQHF. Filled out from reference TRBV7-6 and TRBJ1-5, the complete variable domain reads GAGVSQSPRYKVTKRGQDVALRCDPISGHVSLYWYRQALGQGPEFLTYFNYEAQQDKSGLPNDRFSAERPEGSISTLTIQRTEQRDSAMYRCASSPNPPTGMRDQPQHFGDGTRLSIL.

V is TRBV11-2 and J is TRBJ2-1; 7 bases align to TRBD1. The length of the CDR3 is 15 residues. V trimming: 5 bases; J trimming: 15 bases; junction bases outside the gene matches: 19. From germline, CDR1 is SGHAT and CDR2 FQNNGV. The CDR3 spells CASSQIVTGIGVRFF. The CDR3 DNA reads TGTGCCAGCAGCCAGATAGTGACAGGGATTGGGGTACGGTTCTTC.

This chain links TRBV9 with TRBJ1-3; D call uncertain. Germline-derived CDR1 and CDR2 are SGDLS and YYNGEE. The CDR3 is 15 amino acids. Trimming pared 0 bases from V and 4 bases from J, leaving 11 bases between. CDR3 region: CASSVDSVSGNTIYF. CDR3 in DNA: TGTGCCAGCAGCGTAGATTCAGTATCAGGAAACACCATATATTTT.

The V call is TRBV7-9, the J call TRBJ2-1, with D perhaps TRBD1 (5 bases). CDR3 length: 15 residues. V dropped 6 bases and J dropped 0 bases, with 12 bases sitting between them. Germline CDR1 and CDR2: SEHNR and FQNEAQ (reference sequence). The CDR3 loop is CASRPTASSYNEQFF. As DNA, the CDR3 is TGTGCCAGCAGACCGACAGCAAGCTCCTACAATGAGCAGTTCTTC.

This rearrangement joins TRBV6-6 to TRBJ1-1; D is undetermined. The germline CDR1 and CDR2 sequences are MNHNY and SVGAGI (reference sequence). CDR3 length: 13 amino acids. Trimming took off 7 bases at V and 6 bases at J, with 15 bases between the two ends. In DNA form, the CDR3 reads TGTGCCAGCACAAGCCCCGGCGGGTCTGAAGCTTTCTTT. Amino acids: CASTSPGGSEAFF.

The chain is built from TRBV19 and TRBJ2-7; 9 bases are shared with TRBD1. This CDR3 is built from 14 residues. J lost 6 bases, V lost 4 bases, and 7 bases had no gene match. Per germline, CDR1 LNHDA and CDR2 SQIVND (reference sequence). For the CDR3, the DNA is TGTGCCAGTAGTACCAACAGGGGGCGCGGCGAGCAGTACTTC. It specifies CASSTNRGRGEQYF. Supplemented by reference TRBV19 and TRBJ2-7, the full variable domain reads DGGITQSPKYLFRKEGQNVTLSCEQNLNHDAMYWYRQDPGQGLRLIYYSQIVNDFQKGDIAEGYSVSREKKESFPLTVTSAQKNPTAFYLCASSTNRGRGEQYFGPGTRLTVT.

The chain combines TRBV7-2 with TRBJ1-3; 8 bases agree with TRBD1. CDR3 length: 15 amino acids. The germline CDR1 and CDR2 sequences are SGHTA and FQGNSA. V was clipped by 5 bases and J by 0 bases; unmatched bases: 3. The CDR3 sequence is CASSATGGSGNTIYF. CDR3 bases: TGTGCCAGCAGCGCCACAGGGGGCTCTGGAAACACCATATATTTT.

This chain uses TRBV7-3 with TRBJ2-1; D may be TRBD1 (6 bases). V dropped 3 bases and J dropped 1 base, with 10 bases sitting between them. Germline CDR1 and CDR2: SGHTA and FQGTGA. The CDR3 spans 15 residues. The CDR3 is CASSLPGASYNEQFF. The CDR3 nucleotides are TGTGCCAGCAGCTTGCCAGGGGCATCCTACAATGAGCAGTTCTTC.

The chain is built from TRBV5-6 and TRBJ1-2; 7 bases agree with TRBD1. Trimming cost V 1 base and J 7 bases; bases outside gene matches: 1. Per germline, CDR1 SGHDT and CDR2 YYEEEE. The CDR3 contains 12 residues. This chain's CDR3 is CASSLSGGGYTF. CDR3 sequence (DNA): TGTGCCAGCAGCTTGTCAGGGGGTGGCTACACCTTC.

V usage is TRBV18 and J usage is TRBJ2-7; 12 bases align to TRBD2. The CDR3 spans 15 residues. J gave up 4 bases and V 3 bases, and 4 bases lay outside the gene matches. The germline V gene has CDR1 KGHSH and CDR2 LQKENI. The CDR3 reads CASSPTSGGSYEQYF. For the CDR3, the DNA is TGTGCCAGCTCACCGACTAGCGGGGGATCATACGAGCAGTACTTC.

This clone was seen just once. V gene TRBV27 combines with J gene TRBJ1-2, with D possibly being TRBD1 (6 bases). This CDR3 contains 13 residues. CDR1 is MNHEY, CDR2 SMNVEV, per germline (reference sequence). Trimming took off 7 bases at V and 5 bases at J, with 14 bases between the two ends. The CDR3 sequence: CASKNDRTYGYTF. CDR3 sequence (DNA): TGTGCCAGCAAAAATGACAGGACTTATGGCTACACCTTC.

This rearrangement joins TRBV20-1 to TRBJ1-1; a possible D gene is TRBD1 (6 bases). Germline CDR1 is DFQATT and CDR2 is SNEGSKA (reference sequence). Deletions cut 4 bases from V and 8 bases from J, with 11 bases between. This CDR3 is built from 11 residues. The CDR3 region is CSANREMEAFF. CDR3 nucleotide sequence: TGCAGTGCTAACAGGGAGATGGAAGCTTTCTTT.

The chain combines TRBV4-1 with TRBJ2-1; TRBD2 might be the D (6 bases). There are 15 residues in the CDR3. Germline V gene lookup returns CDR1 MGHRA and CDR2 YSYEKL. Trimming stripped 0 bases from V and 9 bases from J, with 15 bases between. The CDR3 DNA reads TGCGCCAGCAGCCAAGATGGAGGGACCTACCGTGAGCAGTTCTTC. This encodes CASSQDGGTYREQFF.

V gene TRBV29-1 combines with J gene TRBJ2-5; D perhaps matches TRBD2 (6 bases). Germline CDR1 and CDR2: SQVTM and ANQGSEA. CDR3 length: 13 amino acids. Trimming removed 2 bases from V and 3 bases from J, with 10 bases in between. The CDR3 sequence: CSVEIAAKETQYF. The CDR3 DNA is TGCAGCGTTGAAATAGCGGCAAAAGAGACCCAGTACTTC.

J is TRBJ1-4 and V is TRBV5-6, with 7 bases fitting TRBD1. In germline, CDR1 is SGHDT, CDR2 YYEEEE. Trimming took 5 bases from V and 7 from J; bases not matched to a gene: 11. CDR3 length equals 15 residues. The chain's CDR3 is CASSRTQGYREKLFF. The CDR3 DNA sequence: TGTGCCAGCAGTAGGACACAGGGGTATCGTGAAAAACTGTTTTTT. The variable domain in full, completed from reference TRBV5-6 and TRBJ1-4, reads DAGVTQSPTHLIKTRGQQVTLRCSPKSGHDTVSWYQQALGQGPQFIFQYYEEEERQRGNFPDRFSGHQFPNYSSELNVNALLLGDSALYLCASSRTQGYREKLFFGSGTQLSVL.

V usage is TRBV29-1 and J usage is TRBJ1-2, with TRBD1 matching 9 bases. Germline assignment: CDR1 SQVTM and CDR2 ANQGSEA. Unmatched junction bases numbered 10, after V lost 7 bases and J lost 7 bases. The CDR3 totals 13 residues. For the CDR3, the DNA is TGCAGCGCCAAGGACAGGGGAATCTCTGGCTACACCTTC. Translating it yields CSAKDRGISGYTF.

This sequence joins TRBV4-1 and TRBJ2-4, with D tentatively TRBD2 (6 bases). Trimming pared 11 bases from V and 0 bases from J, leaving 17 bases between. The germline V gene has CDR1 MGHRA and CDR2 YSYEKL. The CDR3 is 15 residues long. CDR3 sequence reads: CAPRVMEGAKNIQYF. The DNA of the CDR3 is TGCGCCCCGAGGGTAATGGAGGGAGCCAAAAACATTCAGTACTTC.

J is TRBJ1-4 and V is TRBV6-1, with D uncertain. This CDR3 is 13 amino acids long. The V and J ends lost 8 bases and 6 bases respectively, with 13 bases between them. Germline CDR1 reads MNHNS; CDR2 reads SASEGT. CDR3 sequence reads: CASGLQLDEKLFF. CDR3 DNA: TGTGCCAGCGGGTTACAGCTCGATGAAAAACTGTTTTTT.

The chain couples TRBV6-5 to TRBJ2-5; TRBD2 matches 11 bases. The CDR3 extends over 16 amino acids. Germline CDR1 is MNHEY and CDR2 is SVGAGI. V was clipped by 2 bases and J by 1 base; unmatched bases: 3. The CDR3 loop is CASSYGLAGGQETQYF. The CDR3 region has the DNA TGTGCCAGCAGTTACGGCCTAGCGGGGGGCCAAGAGACCCAGTACTTC.

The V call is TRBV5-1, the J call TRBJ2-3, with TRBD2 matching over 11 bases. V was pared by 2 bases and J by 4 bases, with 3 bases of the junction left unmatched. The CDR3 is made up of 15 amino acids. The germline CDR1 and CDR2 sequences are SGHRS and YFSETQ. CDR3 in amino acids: CASSFSGGGADTQYF. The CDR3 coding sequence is TGCGCCAGCAGCTTTAGCGGGGGGGGCGCAGATACGCAGTATTTT.

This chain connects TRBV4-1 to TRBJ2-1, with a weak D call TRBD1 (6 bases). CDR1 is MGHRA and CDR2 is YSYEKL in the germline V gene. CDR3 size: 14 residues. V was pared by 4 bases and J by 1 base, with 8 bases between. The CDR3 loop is CASSPQGSYNEQFF. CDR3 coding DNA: TGCGCCAGCAGCCCTCAGGGGTCCTACAATGAGCAGTTCTTC.

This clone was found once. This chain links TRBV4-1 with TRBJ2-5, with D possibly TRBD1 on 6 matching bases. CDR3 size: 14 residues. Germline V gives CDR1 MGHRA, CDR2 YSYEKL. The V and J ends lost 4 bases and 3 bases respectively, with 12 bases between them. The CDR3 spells CASSPGERKETQYF. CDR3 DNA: TGCGCCAGCAGCCCAGGGGAGCGGAAAGAGACCCAGTACTTC.

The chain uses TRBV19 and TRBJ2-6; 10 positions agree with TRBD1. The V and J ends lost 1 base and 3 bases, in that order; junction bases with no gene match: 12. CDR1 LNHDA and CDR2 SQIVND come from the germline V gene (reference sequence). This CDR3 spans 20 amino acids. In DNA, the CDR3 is TGTGCCAGTAGTATAGGAATTGACAGGGGGCGACGGGTTGGGGCCAACGTCCTGACTTTC. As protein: CASSIGIDRGRRVGANVLTF.

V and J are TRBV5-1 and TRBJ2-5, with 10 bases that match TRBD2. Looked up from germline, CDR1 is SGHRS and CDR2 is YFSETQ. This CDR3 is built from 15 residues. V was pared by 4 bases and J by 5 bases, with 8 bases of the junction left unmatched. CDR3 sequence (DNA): TGCGCCAGCAGCCCCCGACTAGCGGGTGATGAGACCCAGTACTTC. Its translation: CASSPRLAGDETQYF.

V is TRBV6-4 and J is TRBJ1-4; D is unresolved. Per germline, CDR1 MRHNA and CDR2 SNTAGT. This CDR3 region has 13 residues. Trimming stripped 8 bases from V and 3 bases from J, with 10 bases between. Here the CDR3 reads CASSPRANEKLFF. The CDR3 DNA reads TGTGCCAGCTCCCCCCGGGCTAATGAAAAACTGTTTTTT.

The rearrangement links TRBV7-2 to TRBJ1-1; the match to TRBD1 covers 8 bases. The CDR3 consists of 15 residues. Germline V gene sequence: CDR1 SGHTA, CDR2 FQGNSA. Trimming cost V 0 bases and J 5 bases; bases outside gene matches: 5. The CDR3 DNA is TGTGCCAGCAGCTTAGCTCCGACAGGGGAGACTGAAGCTTTCTTT. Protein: CASSLAPTGETEAFF.

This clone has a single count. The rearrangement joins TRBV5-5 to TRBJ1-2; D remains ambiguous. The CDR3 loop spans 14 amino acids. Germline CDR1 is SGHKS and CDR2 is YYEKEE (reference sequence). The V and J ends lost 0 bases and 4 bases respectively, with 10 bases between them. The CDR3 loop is CASSLEPAGYGYTF. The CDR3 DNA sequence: TGTGCCAGCAGCTTGGAGCCAGCGGGCTATGGCTACACCTTC. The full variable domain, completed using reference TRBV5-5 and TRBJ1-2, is DAGVTQSPTHLIKTRGQQVTLRCSPISGHKSVSWYQQVLGQGPQFIFQYYEKEERGRGNFPDRFSARQFPNYSSELNVNALLLGDSALYLCASSLEPAGYGYTFGSGTRLTVV.